This note documents a single T cell receptor (beta chain) sequence. The CDR3 spans 14 residues. Germline loops: CDR1 SGHRS, CDR2 YFSETQ. V lost 3 bases and J lost 7; bases outside the gene matches: 8. This entry is derived from a study of blood T cell repertoires in COVID-19. Study summary: Nucleic acid was either cDNA or gDNA, and it came from T cells, B-cell-depleted T cells, or PBMCs.

The method was immunoSEQ multiplex PCR; TCRdb's version includes in-frame clones alone and lacks a portion of them. Of approximately 670,000 clones in the sample, 85% to 90% are singletons; the top ten hold over 0.2%. The sequenced sample consisted of peripheral blood. The chain has TRBV5-1 and TRBJ2-7; 9 nucleotides align to TRBD1. This clonotype was sampled from a woman younger than 35 with acute or convalescent COVID-19. This chain's CDR3 is CASSSGTGRGEQYF. Here the CDR3 DNA reads TGCGCCAGCAGCTCCGGGACAGGGAGAGGGGAGCAGTACTTC.